Below are 9 T cell receptor beta chains sequenced from a single sample in a study of molecular identifiers for immune sequencing clone quantification. TCRdb used MiXCR to reprocess the PCR reads, holding one entry per CDR3 protein. The sample lists over 550,000 distinct CDR3 sequences, 25% seen once, with roughly 0.83% in the top ten. Sequenced material: naive CD8+ T cells from blood, with Jurkat cell RNA spiked in. Subset in this sample: FACS-sorted CD8+CD4-CCR7+CD45RA+ naive T cells. The receptors here all came from a human donor in good health. Some libraries in this study had Jurkat cell RNA spiked in.

The table lists this clonotype with many counts. As DNA, the CDR3 is TGTGCCAGCAGCCGGACAGGGAATGAAAAACTGTTTTTT. This gives the protein CASSRTGNEKLFF. The chain is built from TRBV7-9 and TRBJ1-4; 8 nucleotides agree with TRBD1. The junction had 1 base not matched to a gene; V was cut back by 5 bases and J by 5 bases. The germline V gene encodes CDR1 SEHNR and CDR2 FQNEAQ (reference sequence). The CDR3 loop spans 13 amino acids.

This clonotype came up many times. This sequence joins TRBV29-1 and TRBJ1-1; D remains ambiguous. Germline V CDR1 and CDR2: SQVTM, ANQGSEA. V was trimmed by 6 bases and J by 1 base, leaving 18 bases between them. This CDR3 is 15 amino acids long. CDR3 region: CSVLTTTTENTEAFF. CDR3 DNA: TGCAGCGTCCTTACGACCACCACAGAGAACACTGAAGCTTTCTTT.

This clonotype was counted at least ten times. The chain joins TRBV6-6 to TRBJ2-3; D not resolved. The germline gives CDR1 MNHNY, CDR2 SVGAGI (reference sequence). V lost 7 bases, J lost 3 bases, and 5 bases lay in between. CDR3 length: 11 residues. The CDR3 region is CASMLTDTQYF. In nucleotides, the CDR3 is TGTGCCAGCATGTTAACAGATACGCAGTATTTT.

The chain couples TRBV5-6 to TRBJ2-1; 9 bases fit TRBD2. Germline trimming cut 1 base from V and 5 bases from J; bases unmatched to any gene: 10. The CDR3 loop spans 17 amino acids. The germline CDR1 and CDR2 sequences are SGHDT and YYEEEE. The CDR3 here is CASSLFVVSGRHNEQFF. The DNA for the CDR3 is TGTGCCAGCAGCTTGTTTGTGGTTAGCGGGAGACACAATGAGCAGTTCTTC.

This clonotype was seen a few times. The V and J genes are TRBV4-3 and TRBJ1-1; no firm D call. The CDR3 runs 16 residues. The germline gives CDR1 LGHNA, CDR2 YSLEER. Trimming cost V 0 bases and J 1 base, with 12 bases left between them. CDR3 sequence: CASSQDRLPPNTEAFF. As DNA, the CDR3 is TGCGCCAGCAGCCAAGATCGACTGCCTCCGAACACTGAAGCTTTCTTT.

V and J are TRBV23-1 and TRBJ2-3, with D possibly being TRBD1 (5 bases). TRBV23-1 has ORF status, its function being uncertain. The CDR3 extends over 15 amino acids. V dropped 2 bases and J dropped 0 bases, with 9 bases sitting between them. The chain's CDR3 is CASSQAGPSTDTQYF. In nucleotides, the CDR3 is TGCGCCAGCAGTCAAGCAGGGCCTAGCACAGATACGCAGTATTTT.

This clonotype was counted at least ten times. This chain connects TRBV7-6 to TRBJ1-1; D not certain. The CDR3 covers 14 residues. The V and J ends lost 6 bases and 1 base respectively, with 12 bases between them. Germline values: CDR1 SGHVS, CDR2 FNYEAQ. The DNA for the CDR3 is TGTGCCAGCAGTCAAAACCCGGAGAACACTGAAGCTTTCTTT. As protein: CASSQNPENTEAFF.

The CDR3 nucleotides read TGTGCCAGCAGCTTAGAATTTAGGAGTACGTTGAATTCACCCCTCCACTTT. Translation: CASSLEFRSTLNSPLHF. The J gene is TRBJ1-6, the V gene TRBV7-9; D gene uncertain. This CDR3 contains 17 residues. Germline V gives CDR1 SEHNR, CDR2 FQNEAQ (reference sequence). The V end was cut by 1 base, the J end by 7 bases, with 17 bases between.

This clonotype came up once. The chain couples TRBV6-5 to TRBJ2-5, with a weak D call TRBD2 (5 bases). The CDR3 spans 12 residues. Trimming removed 8 bases at V and 1 base at J, with 8 bases between. Germline V gene data show CDR1 as MNHEY and CDR2 as SVGAGI. This CDR3 reads CASGLSQETQYF. CDR3 in DNA: TGTGCCAGCGGACTCAGCCAAGAGACCCAGTACTTC.